The 6 T cell receptor beta chains presented below share a single source sample, sequenced in a study of blood T cell repertoires in COVID-19. The data were produced by immunoSEQ multiplex PCR, yet TCRdb's version contains in-frame clones alone and is incomplete. The data hold 280,000 or so clones, with nearly 90% observed a single time. Source material: PBMCs or T cells enriched from blood (not recorded which). The receptors were gathered from a woman in her late teens or twenties with acute COVID-19.

With respect to this clone: Additional DNA sequences in this sample encode the identical CDR3. The genes are TRBV5-1 and TRBJ2-2; 9 positions match TRBD1. Unmatched junction bases numbered 6, after V lost 4 bases and J lost 5 bases. The germline gives CDR1 SGHRS, CDR2 YFSETQ. The CDR3 covers 15 residues. Written as DNA, the CDR3 is TGCGCCAGCAGCATTGGGGACAGGGATACCGGGGAGCTGTTTTTT. It is translated as CASSIGDRDTGELFF.

CDR3 protein: CASSQTSGIGYEQYF. CDR3 DNA: TGCGCCAGCAGCCAGACTAGCGGGATAGGCTACGAGCAGTACTTC. The chain recombines TRBV4-1 with TRBJ2-7; 11 nucleotides match TRBD2. Looked up from germline, CDR1 is MGHRA and CDR2 is YSYEKL. J gave up 3 bases and V 3 bases, and 4 bases lay outside the gene matches. The CDR3 is made up of 15 amino acids.

CDR3 sequence reads: CASSPGLAGTTQYF. In DNA, the CDR3 is TGTGCCAGCAGCCCCGGACTAGCGGGCACCACCCAGTACTTC. V gene TRBV7-2 combines with J gene TRBJ2-5, with 11 bases aligning to TRBD2. V was clipped by 5 bases and J by 8 bases; unmatched bases: 7. Germline CDR1 SGHTA, CDR2 FQGNSA. The CDR3 covers 14 residues.

The rearrangement joins TRBV30 to TRBJ1-5; TRBD1 agrees at 9 bases. CDR3 length: 16 residues. Germline V lookup: CDR1 GTSNPN, CDR2 SVGIG (reference sequence). V gave up 2 bases and J gave up 4 bases; unmatched junction bases: 9. The CDR3 bases are TGTGCCTGGAGTCCCCTGGGACAGGGAGGAAATCAGCCCCAGCATTTT. Its translation is CAWSPLGQGGNQPQHF.

The chain is built from TRBV9 and TRBJ2-7; TRBD2 matches at 7 bases. The V gene's germline CDR1 is SGDLS and CDR2 YYNGEE. After removal of 0 bases from V and 6 bases from J, the junction contained 3 bases not matched to a gene. This CDR3 has 13 amino acids. CDR3 DNA sequence: TGTGCCAGCAGCGTAGAGGGAGGGAGCGAGCAGTACTTC. As protein: CASSVEGGSEQYF. Full variable domain (rest looked up from reference TRBV9 and TRBJ2-7): DSGVTQTPKHLITATGQRVTLRCSPRSGDLSVYWYQQSLDQGLQFLIQYYNGEERAKGNILERFSAQQFPDLHSELNLSSLELGDSALYFCASSVEGGSEQYFGPGTRLTVT.

This clone was seen a few times. The chain couples TRBV3-1 (or the pseudogene TRBV3-2) to TRBJ2-3, with 13 bases lining up with TRBD2. V lost 4 bases to trimming and J lost 1 base; unmatched junction nucleotides: 2. The CDR3 is 16 amino acids. CDR1 and CDR2 (germline): LGHDT, YNNKEL (reference sequence). CDR3 DNA sequence: TGTGCCAGCAGCCGGACTAGCGGGAGTGGCACAGATACGCAGTATTTT. It translates to CASSRTSGSGTDTQYF.